Listed below are T cell receptor beta chains from one sample, sequenced in a study of brain T cells in children with intractable seizures. Using immunoSEQ multiplex PCR, the repertoire was profiled, and TCRdb retains in-frame clones only, with some absent. The table records about 80,000 clones, 91% of them present only once. Specimen: peripheral blood, collected at surgery. Receptors were obtained from a girl aged 2-10 years with Rasmussen encephalitis and intractable seizures. Each CDR3 is given with its conserved first and last residue. The D gene is left open where the match is weak. Not every row has a clone size; where given, it reads once, few, many or a size class.

cdr3_aa: CASRGLRGNEQYF
cdr3_nt: TGTGCCAGCAGGGGGCTTAGGGGAAACGAGCAGTACTTC
d_call: NA
j_call: TRBJ2-7
v_call: TRBV3-1/TRBV3-2
clone_size: NA

cdr3_aa: CASSPPSTDTQYF
cdr3_nt: TGTGCCAGCTCACCCCCTAGTACAGATACGCAGTATTTT
d_call: NA
j_call: TRBJ2-3
v_call: TRBV18
clone_size: NA

cdr3_aa: CASSLIITDGQYF
cdr3_nt: TGTGCCAGCAGCTTAATCATCACAGACGGGCAGTATTTT
d_call: NA
j_call: TRBJ2-3
v_call: TRBV5-5
clone_size: NA

cdr3_aa: CASSIGGAAHEKLFF
cdr3_nt: TGTGCCAGTAGTATAGGAGGGGCGGCCCATGAAAAACTGTTTTTT
d_call: NA
j_call: TRBJ1-4
v_call: TRBV19
clone_size: NA

cdr3_aa: CASSFSGGLDEQYF
cdr3_nt: TGTGCCAGCAGTTTTTCAGGGGGCCTCGACGAGCAGTACTTC
d_call: TRBD1
j_call: TRBJ2-7
v_call: TRBV28
clone_size: NA

cdr3_aa: CASTLKGNTEAFF
cdr3_nt: TGTGCCAGCACCTTGAAGGGTAACACTGAAGCTTTCTTT
d_call: NA
j_call: TRBJ1-1
v_call: TRBV12-3/TRBV12-4
clone_size: once

cdr3_aa: CASSLGGGSYEQYF
cdr3_nt: TGTGCCAGCAGTCTAGGAGGGGGCTCCTACGAGCAGTACTTC
d_call: NA
j_call: TRBJ2-7
v_call: TRBV7-9
clone_size: NA

cdr3_aa: CASSPMLLDTQYF
cdr3_nt: TGTGCCAGCAGCCCAATGCTTTTAGATACGCAGTATTTT
d_call: NA
j_call: TRBJ2-3
v_call: TRBV12-3/TRBV12-4
clone_size: NA

cdr3_aa: CASSPGRQGAAFVQFF
cdr3_nt: TGTGCCAGCAGCCCCGGCCGACAGGGTGCGGCATTCGTGCAGTTCTTC
d_call: TRBD1
j_call: TRBJ2-1
v_call: TRBV7-2
clone_size: NA

cdr3_aa: CATRQGLNGRRNTEAFF
cdr3_nt: TGTGCCACCCGACAGGGGTTGAATGGCCGTAGGAACACTGAAGCTTTCTTT
d_call: TRBD1
j_call: TRBJ1-1
v_call: TRBV10-3
clone_size: NA

cdr3_aa: CASAYMGTGEDLLGNTIYF
cdr3_nt: TGTGCTAGTGCCTATATGGGGACGGGGGAGGATCTGTTGGGAAACACCATATATTTT
d_call: NA
j_call: TRBJ1-3
v_call: TRBV12-5
clone_size: once

cdr3_aa: CASSLTGQANNEQFF
cdr3_nt: TGTGCCAGCAGCTTAACGGGACAGGCCAACAATGAGCAGTTCTTC
d_call: TRBD1
j_call: TRBJ2-1
v_call: TRBV5-5
clone_size: NA

cdr3_aa: CATSSWGVQFGPSYNEQFF
cdr3_nt: TGTGCCACCAGCAGTTGGGGGGTTCAGTTCGGACCCTCCTACAATGAGCAGTTCTTC
d_call: NA
j_call: TRBJ2-1
v_call: TRBV15
clone_size: NA

cdr3_aa: CASSQSGEGEKLFF
cdr3_nt: TGTGCCAGCAGCCAATCAGGGGAGGGGGAAAAACTGTTTTTT
d_call: NA
j_call: TRBJ1-4
v_call: TRBV4-2
clone_size: NA

cdr3_aa: CSASGPFGAFF
cdr3_nt: TGCAGTGCTAGTGGTCCTTTCGGTGCTTTTTTT
d_call: NA
j_call: TRBJ1-1
v_call: TRBV20-1
clone_size: NA

cdr3_aa: CASSQVSIAHLTSRVGELFF
cdr3_nt: TGTGCCAGCAGCCAAGTCTCGATTGCCCATCTAACTAGCAGGGTCGGGGAGCTGTTTTTT
d_call: NA
j_call: TRBJ2-2
v_call: TRBV3-1/TRBV3-2
clone_size: once

cdr3_aa: CAWSVEPWDSPLHF
cdr3_nt: TGTGCCTGGAGTGTAGAACCCTGGGATTCACCCCTCCACTTT
d_call: NA
j_call: TRBJ1-6
v_call: TRBV30
clone_size: NA

cdr3_aa: CASSLGLPVPFYGYTF
cdr3_nt: TGTGCCAGCAGTTTGGGGCTCCCCGTCCCTTTCTATGGCTACACCTTC
d_call: NA
j_call: TRBJ1-2
v_call: TRBV6-5
clone_size: NA

cdr3_aa: CASSPPGEETQYF
cdr3_nt: TGTGCCAGCTCACCACCAGGGGAAGAGACCCAGTACTTC
d_call: NA
j_call: TRBJ2-5
v_call: TRBV18
clone_size: NA

cdr3_aa: CASSFRGGGNTDTQYF
cdr3_nt: TGTGCCAGCAGCTTCAGGGGGGGAGGGAACACAGATACGCAGTATTTT
d_call: NA
j_call: TRBJ2-3
v_call: TRBV4-2
clone_size: NA

cdr3_aa: CASSLRGLGETQYF
cdr3_nt: TGTGCTAGCAGTTTAAGAGGTTTAGGAGAGACCCAGTACTTC
d_call: NA
j_call: TRBJ2-5
v_call: TRBV7-7
clone_size: NA

cdr3_aa: CASSQGSNYGYTF
cdr3_nt: TGTGCCAGCTCACAGGGTTCTAACTATGGCTACACCTTC
d_call: NA
j_call: TRBJ1-2
v_call: TRBV6-5
clone_size: few

cdr3_aa: CASSELSGFAEAFF
cdr3_nt: TGTGCCAGCAGTGAATTGTCGGGGTTTGCTGAAGCTTTCTTT
d_call: NA
j_call: TRBJ1-1
v_call: TRBV25-1
clone_size: NA

cdr3_aa: CASSVERQGEGYTF
cdr3_nt: TGTGCCAGCAGTGTCGAGCGACAAGGTGAAGGCTACACCTTC
d_call: NA
j_call: TRBJ1-2
v_call: TRBV2
clone_size: NA